Given below is one T cell receptor beta chain in context. Its antigen is not known. Whenever a sample was processed, at least 6.5 million PBMCs were isolated. Primers used in a second PCR of roughly 7 to 11 cycles were a sample-barcoded 5' primer and a J-beta primer mix. The template-switch adaptor, which had 12 random nucleotides, put a tag on each cDNA molecule. TCRdb reprocessed the 5' RACE reads via MiXCR and lists one record per CDR3 protein. The data show around 580,000 distinct CDR3 sequences, with 45% to 55% seen just once and 20% to 25% held by the top ten. The data stem from a study of blood T cells in healthy people across ages. Whole-study findings and limits: In the absence of known donor CMV status, changes in expanded clonotypes were possibly confounded. Older age coincided with a roughly linear decline in TCR beta diversity per million T cells.

The length of the CDR3 is 13 residues. V was trimmed by 5 bases and J by 7 bases, leaving 15 bases between them. CDR1 is SGHTA, CDR2 FQGNSA, per germline. The receptor was isolated from a man aged 80 or over in good health. V gene TRBV7-2 combines with J gene TRBJ2-7; TRBD1 might be the D (5 bases). The sequencing input was blood. The CDR3 region has the DNA TGTGCCAGCAGCACCACAGGCTACAATGAGCAGTACTTC. Translated: CASSTTGYNEQYF.